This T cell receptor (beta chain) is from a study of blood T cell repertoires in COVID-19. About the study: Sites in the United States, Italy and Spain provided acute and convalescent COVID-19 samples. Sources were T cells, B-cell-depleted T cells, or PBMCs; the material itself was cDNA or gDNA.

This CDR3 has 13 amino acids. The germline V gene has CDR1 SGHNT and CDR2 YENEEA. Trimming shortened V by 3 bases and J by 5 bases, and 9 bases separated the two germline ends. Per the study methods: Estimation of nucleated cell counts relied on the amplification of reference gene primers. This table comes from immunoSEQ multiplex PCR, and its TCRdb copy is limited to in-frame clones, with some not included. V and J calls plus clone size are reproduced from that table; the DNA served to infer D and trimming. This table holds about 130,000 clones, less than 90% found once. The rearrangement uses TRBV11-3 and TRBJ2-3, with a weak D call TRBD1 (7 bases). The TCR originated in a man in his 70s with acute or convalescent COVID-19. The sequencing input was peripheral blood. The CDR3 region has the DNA TGTGCCAGCAGCTTCCAGGGGGGAGATACGCAGTATTTT. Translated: CASSFQGGDTQYF.